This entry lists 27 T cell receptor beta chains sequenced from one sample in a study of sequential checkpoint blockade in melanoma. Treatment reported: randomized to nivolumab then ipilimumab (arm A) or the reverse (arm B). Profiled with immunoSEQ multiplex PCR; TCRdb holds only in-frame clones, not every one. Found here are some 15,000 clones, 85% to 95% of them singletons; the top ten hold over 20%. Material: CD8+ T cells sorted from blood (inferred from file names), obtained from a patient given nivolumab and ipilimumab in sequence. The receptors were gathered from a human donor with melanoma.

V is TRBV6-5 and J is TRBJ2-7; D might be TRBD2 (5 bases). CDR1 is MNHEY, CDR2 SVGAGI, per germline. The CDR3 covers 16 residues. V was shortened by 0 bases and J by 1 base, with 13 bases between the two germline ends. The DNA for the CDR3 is TGTGCCAGCAGTTACTCAGGAGGCGGCGGTTCCTACGAGCAGTACTTC. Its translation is CASSYSGGGGSYEQYF.

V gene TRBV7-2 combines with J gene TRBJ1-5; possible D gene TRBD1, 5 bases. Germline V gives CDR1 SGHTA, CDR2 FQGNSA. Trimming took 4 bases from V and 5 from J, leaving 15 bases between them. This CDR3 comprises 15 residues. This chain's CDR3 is CASSWPGLGDQPQHF. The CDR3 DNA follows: TGTGCCAGCAGCTGGCCGGGACTAGGAGATCAGCCCCAGCATTTT. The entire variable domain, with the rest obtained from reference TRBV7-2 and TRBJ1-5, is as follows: GAGVSQSPSNKVTEKGKDVELRCDPISGHTALYWYRQSLGQGLEFLIYFQGNSAPDKSGLPSDRFSAERTGGSVSTLTIQRTQQEDSAVYLCASSWPGLGDQPQHFGDGTRLSIL.

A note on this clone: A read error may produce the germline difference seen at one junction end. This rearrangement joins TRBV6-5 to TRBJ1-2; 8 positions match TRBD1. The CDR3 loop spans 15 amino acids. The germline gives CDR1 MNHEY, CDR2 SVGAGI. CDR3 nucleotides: TGTGCCAGCAGTTCAAAGACAGGGGCCGCCTATAGCTACACCTTC. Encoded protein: CASSSKTGAAYSYTF.

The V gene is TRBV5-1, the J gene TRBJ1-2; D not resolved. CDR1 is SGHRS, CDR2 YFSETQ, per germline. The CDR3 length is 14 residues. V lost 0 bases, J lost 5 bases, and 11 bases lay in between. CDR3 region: CASSLAGETYGYTF. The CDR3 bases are TGCGCCAGCAGCTTGGCCGGGGAGACGTATGGCTACACCTTC.

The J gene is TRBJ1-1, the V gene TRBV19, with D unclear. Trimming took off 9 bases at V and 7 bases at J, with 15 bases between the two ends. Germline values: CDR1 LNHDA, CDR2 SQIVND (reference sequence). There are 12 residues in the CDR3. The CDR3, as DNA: TGTGCCAGCCGGGAGAACAGTCTTGAAGCTTTCTTT. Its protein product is CASRENSLEAFF.

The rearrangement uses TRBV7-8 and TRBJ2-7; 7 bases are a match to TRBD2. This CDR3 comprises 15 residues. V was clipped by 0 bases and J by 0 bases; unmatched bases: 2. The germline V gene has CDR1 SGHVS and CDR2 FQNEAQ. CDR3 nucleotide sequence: TGTGCCAGCAGCTTAGCCCTAGCGGTCTCCTACGAGCAGTACTTC. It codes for CASSLALAVSYEQYF.

For the CDR3, the DNA is TGCAGCGTGCTACAGGGGGATCGCTACGAGCAGTACTTC. This sequence encodes CSVLQGDRYEQYF. The chain carries TRBV29-1 and TRBJ2-5; TRBD1 matches 8 bases. The end of the DNA is better explained by TRBJ2-7, so the J call may be wrong. The CDR3 loop spans 13 amino acids. Germline CDR1 reads SQVTM; CDR2 reads ANQGSEA.

The CDR3 here is CASSLKHGFGSPLHF. The CDR3, as DNA: TGTGCCAGCAGCTTAAAACATGGCTTCGGGTCACCCCTCCACTTT. The chain recombines TRBV5-6 with TRBJ1-6; D gene unclear. V was clipped by 2 bases and J by 10 bases, with 16 bases between them. The CDR3 is made up of 15 amino acids. CDR1 is SGHDT, CDR2 YYEEEE, per germline.

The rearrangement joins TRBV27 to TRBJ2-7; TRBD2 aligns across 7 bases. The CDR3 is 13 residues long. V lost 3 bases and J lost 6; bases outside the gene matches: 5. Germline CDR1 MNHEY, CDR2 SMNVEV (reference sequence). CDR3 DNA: TGTGCCAGCAGTTTCCGGGAGGTCGGCGAGCAGTACTTC. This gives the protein CASSFREVGEQYF.

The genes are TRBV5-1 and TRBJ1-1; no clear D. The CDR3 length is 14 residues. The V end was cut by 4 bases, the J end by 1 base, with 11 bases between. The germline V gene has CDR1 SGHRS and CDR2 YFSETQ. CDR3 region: CASSPRTPNTEAFF. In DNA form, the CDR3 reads TGCGCCAGCAGCCCTAGAACCCCGAACACTGAAGCTTTCTTT.

CDR3 protein: CASSLMAGEAYEQYF. The DNA for the CDR3 is TGTGCCAGCAGCTTAATGGCGGGAGAGGCCTACGAGCAGTACTTC. The chain employs TRBV7-3 and TRBJ2-7, with 7 bases aligning to TRBD2. Unmatched junction bases numbered 5, after V lost 1 base and J lost 2 bases. Per germline, CDR1 SGHTA and CDR2 FQGTGA. The CDR3 has 15 residues. The variable domain in full, with the rest retrieved from reference TRBV7-3 and TRBJ2-7, is GAGVSQTPSNKVTEKGKYVELRCDPISGHTALYWYRQSLGQGPEFLIYFQGTGAADDSGLPNDRFFAVRPEGSVSTLKIQRTERGDSAVYLCASSLMAGEAYEQYFGPGTRLTVT.

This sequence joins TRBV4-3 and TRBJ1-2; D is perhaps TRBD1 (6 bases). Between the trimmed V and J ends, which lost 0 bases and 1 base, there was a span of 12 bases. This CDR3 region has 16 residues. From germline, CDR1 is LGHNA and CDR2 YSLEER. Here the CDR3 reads CASSQDSGQFNYGYTF. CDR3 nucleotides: TGCGCCAGCAGCCAAGACTCTGGACAGTTTAACTATGGCTACACCTTC.

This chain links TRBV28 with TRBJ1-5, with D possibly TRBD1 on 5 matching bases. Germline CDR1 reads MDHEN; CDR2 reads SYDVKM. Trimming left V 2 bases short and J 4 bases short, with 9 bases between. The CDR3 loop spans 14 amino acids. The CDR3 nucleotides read TGTGCCAGCAGTTTAAGGGGTGTTAATCAGCCCCAGCATTTT. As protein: CASSLRGVNQPQHF.

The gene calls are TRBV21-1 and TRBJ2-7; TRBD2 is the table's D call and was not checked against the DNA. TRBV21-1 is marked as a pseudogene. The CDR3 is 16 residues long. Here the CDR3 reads CASSEKGRFSGWEQYV. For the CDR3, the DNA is TGTGCCAGCAGCGAGAAAGGTAGGTTTTCGGGCTGGGAGCAGTACGTC.

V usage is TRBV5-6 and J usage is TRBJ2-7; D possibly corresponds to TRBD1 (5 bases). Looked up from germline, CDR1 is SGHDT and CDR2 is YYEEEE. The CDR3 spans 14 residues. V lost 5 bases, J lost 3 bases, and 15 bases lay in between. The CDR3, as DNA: TGTGCCAGCAGTTTACAGGTTTTTAACTACGAGCAGTACTTC. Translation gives CASSLQVFNYEQYF.

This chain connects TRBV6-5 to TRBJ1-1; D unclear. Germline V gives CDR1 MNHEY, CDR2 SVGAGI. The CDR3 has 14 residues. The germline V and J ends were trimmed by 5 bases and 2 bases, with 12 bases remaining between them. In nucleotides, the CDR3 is TGTGCCAGCAGTCCAGAAAACATAAACACTGAAGCTTTCTTT. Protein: CASSPENINTEAFF.

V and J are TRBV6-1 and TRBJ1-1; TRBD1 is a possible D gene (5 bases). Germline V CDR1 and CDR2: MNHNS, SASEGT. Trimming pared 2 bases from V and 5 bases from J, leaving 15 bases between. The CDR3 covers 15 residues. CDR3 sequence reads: CASSEMFGAQTEAFF. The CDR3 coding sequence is TGTGCCAGCAGTGAAATGTTTGGGGCGCAAACTGAAGCTTTCTTT.

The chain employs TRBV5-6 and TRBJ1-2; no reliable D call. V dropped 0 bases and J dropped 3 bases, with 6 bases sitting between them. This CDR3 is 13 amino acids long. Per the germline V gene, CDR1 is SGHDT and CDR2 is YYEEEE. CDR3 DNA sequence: TGTGCCAGCAGCTTGGTGGCGGACTATGGCTACACCTTC. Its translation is CASSLVADYGYTF. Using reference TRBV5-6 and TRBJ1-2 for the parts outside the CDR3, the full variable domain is DAGVTQSPTHLIKTRGQQVTLRCSPKSGHDTVSWYQQALGQGPQFIFQYYEEEERQRGNFPDRFSGHQFPNYSSELNVNALLLGDSALYLCASSLVADYGYTFGSGTRLTVV.

This CDR3 is CASSGRQGASTEAFF. CDR3 nucleotide sequence: TGCGCCAGCAGCGGACGACAGGGGGCGAGTACTGAAGCTTTCTTT. The chain is built from TRBV4-3 and TRBJ1-1, with 10 bases that match TRBD1. The CDR3 is made up of 15 amino acids. The ends lost 5 bases at V and 5 bases at J; junction bases unmatched: 8. Looked up from germline, CDR1 is LGHNA and CDR2 is YSLEER.

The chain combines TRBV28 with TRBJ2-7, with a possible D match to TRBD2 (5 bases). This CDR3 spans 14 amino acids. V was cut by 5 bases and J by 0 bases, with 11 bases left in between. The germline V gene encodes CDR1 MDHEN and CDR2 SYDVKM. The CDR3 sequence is CASSPRDLSYEQYF. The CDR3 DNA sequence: TGTGCCAGCAGTCCGAGGGATCTCTCCTACGAGCAGTACTTC. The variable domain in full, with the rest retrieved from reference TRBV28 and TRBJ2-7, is DVKVTQSSRYLVKRTGEKVFLECVQDMDHENMFWYRQDPGLGLRLIYFSYDVKMKEKGDIPEGYSVSREKKERFSLILESASTNQTSMYLCASSPRDLSYEQYFGPGTRLTVT.

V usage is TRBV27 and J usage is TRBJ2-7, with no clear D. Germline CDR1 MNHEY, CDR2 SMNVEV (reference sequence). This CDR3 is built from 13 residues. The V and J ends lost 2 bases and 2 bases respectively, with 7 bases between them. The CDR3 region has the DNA TGTGCCAGCAGTTTAGGGCCTCCCTACGAGCAGTACGTC. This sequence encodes CASSLGPPYEQYV.

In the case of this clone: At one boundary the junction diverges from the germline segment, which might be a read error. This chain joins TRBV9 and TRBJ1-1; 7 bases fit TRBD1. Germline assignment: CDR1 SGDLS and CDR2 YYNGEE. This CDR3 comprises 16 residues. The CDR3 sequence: CASSVGTGTVNTKAFF. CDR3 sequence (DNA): TGTGCCAGCAGCGTAGGAACCGGGACAGTGAACACTAAAGCTTTCTTT. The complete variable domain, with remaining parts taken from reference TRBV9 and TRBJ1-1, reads DSGVTQTPKHLITATGQRVTLRCSPRSGDLSVYWYQQSLDQGLQFLIQYYNGEERAKGNILERFSAQQFPDLHSELNLSSLELGDSALYFCASSVGTGTVNTKAFFGQGTRLTVV.

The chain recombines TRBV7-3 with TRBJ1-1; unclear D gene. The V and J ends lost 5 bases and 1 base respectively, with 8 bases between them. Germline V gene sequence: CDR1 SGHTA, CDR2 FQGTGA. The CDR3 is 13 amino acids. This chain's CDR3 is CASSKVANTEAFF. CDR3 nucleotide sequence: TGTGCCAGCAGCAAGGTAGCGAACACTGAAGCTTTCTTT. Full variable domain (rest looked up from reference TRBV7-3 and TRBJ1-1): GAGVSQTPSNKVTEKGKYVELRCDPISGHTALYWYRQSLGQGPEFLIYFQGTGAADDSGLPNDRFFAVRPEGSVSTLKIQRTERGDSAVYLCASSKVANTEAFFGQGTRLTVV.

This CDR3 is CASSLIVGTPDEQYF. The CDR3 region has the DNA TGTGCCAGCAGCTTAATTGTCGGGACACCTGACGAGCAGTACTTC. V is TRBV7-9 and J is TRBJ2-7; a weak D match, TRBD1 (6 bases). Trimming removed 2 bases from V and 5 bases from J, with 16 bases in between. Per germline, CDR1 SEHNR and CDR2 FQNEAQ (reference sequence). The CDR3 is 15 residues long.

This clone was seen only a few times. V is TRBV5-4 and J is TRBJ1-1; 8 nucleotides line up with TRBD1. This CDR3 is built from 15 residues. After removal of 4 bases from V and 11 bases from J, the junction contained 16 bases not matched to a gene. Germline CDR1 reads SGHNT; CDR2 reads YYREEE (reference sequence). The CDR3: CASSSTSDRVDLAFF. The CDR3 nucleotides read TGTGCCAGCAGCAGTACCTCGGACAGGGTGGATTTGGCTTTCTTT. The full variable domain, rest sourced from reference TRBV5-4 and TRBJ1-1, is ETGVTQSPTHLIKTRGQQVTLRCSSQSGHNTVSWYQQALGQGPQFIFQYYREEENGRGNFPPRFSGLQFPNYSSELNVNALELDDSALYLCASSSTSDRVDLAFFGQGTRLTVV.

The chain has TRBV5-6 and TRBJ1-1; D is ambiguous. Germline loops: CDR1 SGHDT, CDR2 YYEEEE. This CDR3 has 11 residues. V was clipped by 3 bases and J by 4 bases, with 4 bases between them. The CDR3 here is CASSYSTEAFF. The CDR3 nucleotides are TGTGCCAGCAGCTATAGCACTGAAGCTTTCTTT.

The DNA for the CDR3 is TGTGCCAGCAGTGCTCTTAGATATGGCTACACCTTC. It codes for CASSALRYGYTF. This rearrangement joins TRBV28 to TRBJ1-2, with D unclear. Germline V lookup: CDR1 MDHEN, CDR2 SYDVKM. The CDR3 covers 12 residues. V dropped 5 bases and J dropped 5 bases, with 9 bases sitting between them.